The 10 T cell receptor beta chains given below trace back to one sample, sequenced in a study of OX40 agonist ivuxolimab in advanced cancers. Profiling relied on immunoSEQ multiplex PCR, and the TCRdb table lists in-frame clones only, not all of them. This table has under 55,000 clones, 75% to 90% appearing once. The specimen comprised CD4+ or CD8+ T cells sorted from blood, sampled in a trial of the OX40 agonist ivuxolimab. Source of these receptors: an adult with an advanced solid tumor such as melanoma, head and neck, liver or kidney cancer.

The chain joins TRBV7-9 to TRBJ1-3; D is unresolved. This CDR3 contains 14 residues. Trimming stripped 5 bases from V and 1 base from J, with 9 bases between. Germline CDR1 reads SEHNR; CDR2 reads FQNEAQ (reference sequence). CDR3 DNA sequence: TGTGCCAGCAGCCTTCCGATGTCTGGAAACACCATATATTTT. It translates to CASSLPMSGNTIYF.

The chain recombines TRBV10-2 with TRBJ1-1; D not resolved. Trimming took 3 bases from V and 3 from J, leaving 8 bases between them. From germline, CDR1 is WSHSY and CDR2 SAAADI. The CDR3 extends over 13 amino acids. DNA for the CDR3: TGCGCCAGCAGTGATCAGCCTTACACTGAAGCTTTCTTT. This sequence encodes CASSDQPYTEAFF.

CDR3 DNA sequence: TGCAGCGTTGAAGGAGAGTGGGGTAACAATGAGCAGTTCTTC. Translation: CSVEGEWGNNEQFF. The V and J genes are TRBV29-1 and TRBJ2-1; D uncertain. Germline V lookup: CDR1 SQVTM, CDR2 ANQGSEA. Between the trimmed V and J ends, which lost 1 base and 5 bases, there was a span of 12 bases. The CDR3 has 14 residues.

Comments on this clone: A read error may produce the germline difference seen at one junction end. The CDR3 reads CASREGQGTREQYF. In DNA, the CDR3 is TGTGCCAGCAGGGAAGGACAGGGAACAAGGGAGCAGTACTTC. This chain joins TRBV2 and TRBJ2-7; 8 bases fit TRBD1. Germline V lookup: CDR1 SNHLY, CDR2 FYNNEI. The CDR3 extends over 14 amino acids.

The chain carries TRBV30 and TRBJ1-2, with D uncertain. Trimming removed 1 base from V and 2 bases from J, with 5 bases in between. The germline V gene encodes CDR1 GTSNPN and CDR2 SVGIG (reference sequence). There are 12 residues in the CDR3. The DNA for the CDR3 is TGTGCCTGGAGTGCCTTCAACTATGGCTACACCTTC. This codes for CAWSAFNYGYTF.

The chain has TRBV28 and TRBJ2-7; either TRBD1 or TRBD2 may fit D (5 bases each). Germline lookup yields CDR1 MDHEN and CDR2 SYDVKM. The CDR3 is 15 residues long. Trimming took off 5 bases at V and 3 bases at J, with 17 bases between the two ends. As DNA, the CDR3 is TGTGCCAGCAGTCCCTTGGGACGGGATAACTACGAGCAGTACTTC. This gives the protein CASSPLGRDNYEQYF.

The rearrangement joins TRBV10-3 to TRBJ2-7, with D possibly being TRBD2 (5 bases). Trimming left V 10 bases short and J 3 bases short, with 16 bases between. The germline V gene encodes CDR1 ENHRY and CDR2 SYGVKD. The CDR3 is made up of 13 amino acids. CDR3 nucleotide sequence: TGTGCCAGCAGGCCCGGGAAAATCTACGAGCAGTACTTC. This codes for CASRPGKIYEQYF.

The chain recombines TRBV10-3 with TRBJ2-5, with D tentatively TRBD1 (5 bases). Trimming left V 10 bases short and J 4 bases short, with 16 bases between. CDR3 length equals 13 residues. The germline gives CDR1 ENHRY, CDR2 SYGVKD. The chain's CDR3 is CATRGTEGETQYF. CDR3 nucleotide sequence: TGTGCCACAAGGGGTACAGAAGGAGAGACCCAGTACTTC.

Here the CDR3 reads CASSPQSTGGSYEQYF. DNA of the CDR3: TGTGCCAGCAGTCCCCAATCGACAGGGGGCTCATACGAGCAGTACTTC. V gene TRBV27 combines with J gene TRBJ2-7; 10 positions agree with TRBD1. Per the germline V gene, CDR1 is MNHEY and CDR2 is SMNVEV (reference sequence). V was pared by 5 bases and J by 4 bases, with 11 bases of the junction left unmatched. The length of the CDR3 is 16 residues.

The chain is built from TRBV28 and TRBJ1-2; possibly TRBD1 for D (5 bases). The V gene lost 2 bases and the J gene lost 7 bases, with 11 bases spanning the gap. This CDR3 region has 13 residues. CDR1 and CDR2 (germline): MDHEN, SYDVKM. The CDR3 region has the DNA TGTGCCAGCAGTTTAGGCAGGGTCACTGGCTACACCTTC. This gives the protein CASSLGRVTGYTF.